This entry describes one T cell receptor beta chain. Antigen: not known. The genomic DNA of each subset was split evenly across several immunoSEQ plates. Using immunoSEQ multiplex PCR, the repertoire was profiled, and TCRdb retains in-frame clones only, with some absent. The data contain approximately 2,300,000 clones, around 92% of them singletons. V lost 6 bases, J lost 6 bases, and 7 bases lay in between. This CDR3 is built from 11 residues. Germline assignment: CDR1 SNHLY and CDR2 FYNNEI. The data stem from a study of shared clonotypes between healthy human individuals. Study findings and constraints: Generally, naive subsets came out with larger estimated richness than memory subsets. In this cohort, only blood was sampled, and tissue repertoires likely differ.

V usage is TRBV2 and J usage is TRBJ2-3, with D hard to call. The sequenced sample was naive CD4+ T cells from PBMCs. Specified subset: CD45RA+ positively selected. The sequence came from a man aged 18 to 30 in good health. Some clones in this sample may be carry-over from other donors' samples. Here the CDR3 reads CASRTVDTQYF. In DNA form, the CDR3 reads TGTGCCAGCAGGACTGTGGATACGCAGTATTTT. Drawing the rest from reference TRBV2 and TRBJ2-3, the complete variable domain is EPEVTQTPSHQVTQMGQEVILRCVPISNHLYFYWYRQILGQKVEFLVSFYNNEISEKSEIFDDQFSVERPDGSNFTLKIRSTKLEDSAMYFCASRTVDTQYFGPGTRLTVL.